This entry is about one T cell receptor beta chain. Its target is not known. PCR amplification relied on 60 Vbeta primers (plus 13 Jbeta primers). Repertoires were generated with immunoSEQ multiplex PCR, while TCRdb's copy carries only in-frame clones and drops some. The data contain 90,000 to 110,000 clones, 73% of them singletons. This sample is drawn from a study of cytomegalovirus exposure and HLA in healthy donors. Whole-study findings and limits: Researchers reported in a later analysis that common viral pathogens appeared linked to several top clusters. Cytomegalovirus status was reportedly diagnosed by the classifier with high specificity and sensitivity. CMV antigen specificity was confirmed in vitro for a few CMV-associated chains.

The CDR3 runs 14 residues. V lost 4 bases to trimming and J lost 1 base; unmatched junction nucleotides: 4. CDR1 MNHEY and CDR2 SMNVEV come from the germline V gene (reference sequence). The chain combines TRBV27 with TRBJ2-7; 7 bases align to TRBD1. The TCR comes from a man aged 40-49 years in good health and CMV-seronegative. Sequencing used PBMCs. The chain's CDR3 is CASSSDRASYEQYF. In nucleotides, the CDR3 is TGTGCCAGCAGTTCAGACAGGGCTTCCTACGAGCAGTACTTC.